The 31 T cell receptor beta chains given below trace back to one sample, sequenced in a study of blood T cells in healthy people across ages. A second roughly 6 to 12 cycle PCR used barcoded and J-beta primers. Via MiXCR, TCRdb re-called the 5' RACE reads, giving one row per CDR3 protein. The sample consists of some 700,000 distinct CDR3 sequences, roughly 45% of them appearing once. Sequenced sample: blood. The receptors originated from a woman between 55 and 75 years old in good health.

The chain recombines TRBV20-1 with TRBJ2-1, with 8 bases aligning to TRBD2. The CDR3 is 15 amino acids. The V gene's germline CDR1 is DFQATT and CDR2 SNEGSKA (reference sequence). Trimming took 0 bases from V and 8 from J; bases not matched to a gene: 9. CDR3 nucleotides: TGCAGTGCTAGAGAGGGCAGCGGGAGTATCCATGAGCAGTTCTTC. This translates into CSAREGSGSIHEQFF.

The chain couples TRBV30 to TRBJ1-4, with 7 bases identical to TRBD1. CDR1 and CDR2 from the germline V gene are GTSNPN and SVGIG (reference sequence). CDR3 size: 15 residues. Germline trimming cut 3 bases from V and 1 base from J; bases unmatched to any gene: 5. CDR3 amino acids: CAWRANRGTNEKLFF. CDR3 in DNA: TGTGCCTGGAGGGCCAACAGGGGAACTAATGAAAAACTGTTTTTT.

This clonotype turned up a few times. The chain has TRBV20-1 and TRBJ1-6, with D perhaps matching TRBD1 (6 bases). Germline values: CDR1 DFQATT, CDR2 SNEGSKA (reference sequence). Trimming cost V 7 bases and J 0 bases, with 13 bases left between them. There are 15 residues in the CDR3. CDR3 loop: CSVQDSSSYNSPLHF. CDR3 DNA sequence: TGCAGTGTACAGGACAGTAGCTCCTATAATTCACCCCTCCACTTT.

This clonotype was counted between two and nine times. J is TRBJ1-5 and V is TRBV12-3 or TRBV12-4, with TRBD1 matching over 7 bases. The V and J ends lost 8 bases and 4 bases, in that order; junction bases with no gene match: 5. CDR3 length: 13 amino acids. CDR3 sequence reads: CASQRQGNQPQHF. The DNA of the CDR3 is TGTGCCAGCCAAAGACAGGGTAATCAGCCCCAGCATTTT.

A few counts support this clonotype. The DNA of the CDR3 is TGCGCCAGCAGCTTCCGGGACAATGAGCAGTTCTTC. Translated, it gives CASSFRDNEQFF. The rearrangement links TRBV5-1 to TRBJ2-1; no reliable D call. V lost 2 bases to trimming and J lost 5 bases, with 5 bases between them. Germline V lookup: CDR1 SGHRS, CDR2 YFSETQ. This CDR3 comprises 12 residues. Supplemented by reference TRBV5-1 and TRBJ2-1, the full variable domain reads KAGVTQTPRYLIKTRGQQVTLSCSPISGHRSVSWYQQTPGQGLQFLFEYFSETQRNKGNFPGRFSGRQFSNSRSEMNVSTLELGDSALYLCASSFRDNEQFFGPGTRLTVL.

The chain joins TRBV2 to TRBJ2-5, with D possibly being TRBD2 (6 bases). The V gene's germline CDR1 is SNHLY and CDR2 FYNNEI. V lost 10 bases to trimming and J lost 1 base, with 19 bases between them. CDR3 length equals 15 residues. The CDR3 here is CANKNGGSGQETQYF. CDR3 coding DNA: TGTGCCAACAAGAATGGGGGGAGCGGCCAAGAGACCCAGTACTTC.

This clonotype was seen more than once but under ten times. CDR3 loop: CASTEWAQGTMNTEAFF. DNA for the CDR3: TGCGCCAGCACGGAGTGGGCACAAGGAACCATGAACACTGAAGCTTTCTTT. This chain links TRBV5-1 with TRBJ1-1; D not certain. Germline loops: CDR1 SGHRS, CDR2 YFSETQ. The CDR3 is 17 amino acids. Trimming removed 6 bases at V and 0 bases at J, with 21 bases between.

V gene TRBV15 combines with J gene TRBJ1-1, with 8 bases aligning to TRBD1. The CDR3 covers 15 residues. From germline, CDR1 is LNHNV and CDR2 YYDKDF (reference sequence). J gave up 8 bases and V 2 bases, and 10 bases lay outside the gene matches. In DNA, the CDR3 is TGTGCCACCAGCAGACATAAAAAGGACAGGGCAGAAGCTTTCTTT. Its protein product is CATSRHKKDRAEAFF. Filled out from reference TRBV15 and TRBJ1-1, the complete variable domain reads DAMVIQNPRYQVTQFGKPVTLSCSQTLNHNVMYWYQQKSSQAPKLLFHYYDKDFNNEADTPDNFQSRRPNTSFCFLDIRSPGLGDTAMYLCATSRHKKDRAEAFFGQGTRLTVV.

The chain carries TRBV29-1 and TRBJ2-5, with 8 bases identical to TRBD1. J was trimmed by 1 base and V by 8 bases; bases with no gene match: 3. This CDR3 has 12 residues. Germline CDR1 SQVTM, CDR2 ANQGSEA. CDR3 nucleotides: TGCAGCTTAGGACAGGGCCAAGAGACCCAGTACTTC. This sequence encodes CSLGQGQETQYF.

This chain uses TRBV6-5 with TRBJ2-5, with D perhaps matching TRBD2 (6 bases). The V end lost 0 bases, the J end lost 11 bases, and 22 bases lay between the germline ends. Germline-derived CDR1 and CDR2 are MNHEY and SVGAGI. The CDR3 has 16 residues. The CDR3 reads CASSYSYQGGPNEQYF. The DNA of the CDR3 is TGTGCCAGCAGTTACTCGTACCAGGGAGGCCCCAATGAGCAGTACTTC.

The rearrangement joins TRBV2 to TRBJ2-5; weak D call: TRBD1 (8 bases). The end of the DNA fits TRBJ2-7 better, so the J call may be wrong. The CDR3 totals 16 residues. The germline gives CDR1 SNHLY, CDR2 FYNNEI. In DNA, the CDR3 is TGTGCCAGCAGTGGACTACAGGGGGGGGAGCGGTACGAGCAGTACTTC. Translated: CASSGLQGGERYEQYF.

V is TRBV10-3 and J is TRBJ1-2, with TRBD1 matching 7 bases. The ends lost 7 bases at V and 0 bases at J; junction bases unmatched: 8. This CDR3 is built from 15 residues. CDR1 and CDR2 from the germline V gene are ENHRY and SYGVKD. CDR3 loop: CAITLGTEANYGYTF. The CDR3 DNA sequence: TGTGCCATCACCCTGGGGACAGAAGCTAACTATGGCTACACCTTC.

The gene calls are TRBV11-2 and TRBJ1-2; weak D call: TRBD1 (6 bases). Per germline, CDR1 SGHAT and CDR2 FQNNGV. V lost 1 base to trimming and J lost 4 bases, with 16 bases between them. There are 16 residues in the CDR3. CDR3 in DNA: TGTGCCAGCAGCTTAGGGGCGGCAGGGGATACCTATGGCTACACCTTC. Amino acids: CASSLGAAGDTYGYTF.

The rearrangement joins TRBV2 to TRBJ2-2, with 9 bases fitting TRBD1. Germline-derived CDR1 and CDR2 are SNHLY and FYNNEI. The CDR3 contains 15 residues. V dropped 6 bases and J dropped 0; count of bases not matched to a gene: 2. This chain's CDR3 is CASSRDRANTGELFF. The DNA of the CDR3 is TGTGCCAGCAGCCGGGACAGGGCGAACACCGGGGAGCTGTTTTTT.

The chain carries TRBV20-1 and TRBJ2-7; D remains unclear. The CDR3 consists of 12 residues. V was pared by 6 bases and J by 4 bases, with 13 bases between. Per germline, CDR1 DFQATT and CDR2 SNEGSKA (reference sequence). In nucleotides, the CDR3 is TGCAGTGCCAGATGGAGCGCGTACGAGCAGTACTTC. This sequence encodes CSARWSAYEQYF.

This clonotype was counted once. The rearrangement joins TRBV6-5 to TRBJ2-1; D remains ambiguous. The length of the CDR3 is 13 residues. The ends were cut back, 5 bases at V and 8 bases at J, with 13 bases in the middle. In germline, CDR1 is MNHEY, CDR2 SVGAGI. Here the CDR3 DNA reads TGTGCCAGCAGTCACCAGGTGCTCGATGAGCAGTTCTTC. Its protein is CASSHQVLDEQFF.

The CDR3 reads CAISDSGLAGAMYYEQYF. CDR3 bases: TGTGCCATCAGTGATTCGGGACTAGCGGGGGCTATGTACTACGAGCAGTACTTC. The chain recombines TRBV10-3 with TRBJ2-7; 14 nucleotides align to TRBD2. In germline, CDR1 is ENHRY, CDR2 SYGVKD. Germline trimming cut 3 bases from V and 3 bases from J; bases unmatched to any gene: 10. The CDR3 covers 18 residues.

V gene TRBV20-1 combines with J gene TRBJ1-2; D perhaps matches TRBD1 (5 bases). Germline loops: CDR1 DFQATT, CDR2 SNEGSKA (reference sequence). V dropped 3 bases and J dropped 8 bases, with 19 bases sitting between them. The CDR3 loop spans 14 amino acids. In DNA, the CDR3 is TGCAGTGCTAGGCCTGTGTACCCAGGGTTCGGCTACACCTTC. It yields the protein CSARPVYPGFGYTF.

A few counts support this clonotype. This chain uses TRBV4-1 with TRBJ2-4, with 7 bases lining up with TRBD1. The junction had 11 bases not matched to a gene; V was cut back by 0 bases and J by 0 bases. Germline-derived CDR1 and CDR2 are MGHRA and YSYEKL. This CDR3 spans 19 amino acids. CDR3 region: CASSQDPPTGEIAKNIQYF. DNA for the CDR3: TGCGCCAGCAGCCAAGATCCCCCCACAGGGGAGATAGCCAAAAACATTCAGTACTTC.

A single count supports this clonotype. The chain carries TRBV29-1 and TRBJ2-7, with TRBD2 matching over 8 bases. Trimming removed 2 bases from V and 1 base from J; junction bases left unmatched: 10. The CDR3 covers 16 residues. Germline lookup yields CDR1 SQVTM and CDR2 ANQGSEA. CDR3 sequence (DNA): TGCAGCGTTGAAAAGTTGACTAGCGCCCAATCCTACGAGCAGTACTTC. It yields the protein CSVEKLTSAQSYEQYF.

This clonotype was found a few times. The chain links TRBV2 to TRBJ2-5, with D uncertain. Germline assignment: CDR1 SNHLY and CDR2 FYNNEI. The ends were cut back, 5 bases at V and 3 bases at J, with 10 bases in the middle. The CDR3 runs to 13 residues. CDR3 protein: CASSFSEEETQYF. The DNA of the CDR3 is TGTGCCAGCAGTTTCTCGGAAGAAGAGACCCAGTACTTC.

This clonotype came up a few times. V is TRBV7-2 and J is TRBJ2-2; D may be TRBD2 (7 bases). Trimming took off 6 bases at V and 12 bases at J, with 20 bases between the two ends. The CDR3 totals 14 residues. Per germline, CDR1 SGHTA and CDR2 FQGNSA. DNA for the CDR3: TGTGCCAGCAGTTTATCCCGGGGGGCTAGCAAGCTGTTTTTT. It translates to CASSLSRGASKLFF.

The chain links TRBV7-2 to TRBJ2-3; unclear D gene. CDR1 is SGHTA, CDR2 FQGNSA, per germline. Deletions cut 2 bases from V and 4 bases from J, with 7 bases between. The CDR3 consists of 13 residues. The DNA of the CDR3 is TGTGCCAGCAGCTTAAGACTCCCAGATACGCAGTATTTT. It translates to CASSLRLPDTQYF.

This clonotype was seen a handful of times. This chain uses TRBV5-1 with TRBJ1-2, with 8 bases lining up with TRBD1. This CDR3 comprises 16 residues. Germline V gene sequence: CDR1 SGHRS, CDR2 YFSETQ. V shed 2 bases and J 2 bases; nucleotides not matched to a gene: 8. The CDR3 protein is CASSFRPRTGNYGYTF. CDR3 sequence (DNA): TGCGCCAGCAGCTTTCGCCCTCGGACAGGGAACTATGGCTACACCTTC.

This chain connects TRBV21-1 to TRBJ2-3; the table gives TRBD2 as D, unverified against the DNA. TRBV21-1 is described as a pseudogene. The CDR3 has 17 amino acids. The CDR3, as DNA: TGTGCCAGCAGCAACCAGCGGGAGGGGGCCCGGATTGATACGCAGTATTTT. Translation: CASSNQREGARIDTQYF.

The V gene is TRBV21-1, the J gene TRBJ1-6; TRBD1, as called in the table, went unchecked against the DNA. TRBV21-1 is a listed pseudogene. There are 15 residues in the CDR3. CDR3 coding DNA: TGTGCCAGCAGCGAACAGGGGGCTCGGAATTCACCCCTCCACTTT. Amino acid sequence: CASSEQGARNSPLHF.

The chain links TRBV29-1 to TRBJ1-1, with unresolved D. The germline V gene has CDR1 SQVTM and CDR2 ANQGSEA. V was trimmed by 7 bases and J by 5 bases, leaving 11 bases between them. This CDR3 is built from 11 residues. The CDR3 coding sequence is TGCAGCGCCGAGGAGGGAACTGAAGCTTTCTTT. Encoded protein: CSAEEGTEAFF.

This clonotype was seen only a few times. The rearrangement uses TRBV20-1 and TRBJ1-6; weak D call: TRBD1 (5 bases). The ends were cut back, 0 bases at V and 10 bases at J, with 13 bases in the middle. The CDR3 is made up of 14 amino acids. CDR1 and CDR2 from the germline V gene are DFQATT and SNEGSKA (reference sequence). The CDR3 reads CSARDRVSYSPLHF. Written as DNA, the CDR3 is TGCAGTGCTAGAGACAGGGTTTCATACTCACCCCTCCACTTT.

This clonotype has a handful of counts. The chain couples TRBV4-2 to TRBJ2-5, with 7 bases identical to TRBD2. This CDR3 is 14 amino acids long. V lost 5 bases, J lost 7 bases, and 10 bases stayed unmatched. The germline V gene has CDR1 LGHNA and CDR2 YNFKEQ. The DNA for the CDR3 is TGTGCCAGCAGCGAGATGGGGCCGGGGGGGACCCAGTACTTC. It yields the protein CASSEMGPGGTQYF.

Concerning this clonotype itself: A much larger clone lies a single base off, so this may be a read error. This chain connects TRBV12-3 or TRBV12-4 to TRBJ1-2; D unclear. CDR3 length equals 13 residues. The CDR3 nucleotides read TGTACCAGCAGTTTAGGAAAGGGCTATGGCTACACCTTC. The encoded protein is CTSSLGKGYGYTF.

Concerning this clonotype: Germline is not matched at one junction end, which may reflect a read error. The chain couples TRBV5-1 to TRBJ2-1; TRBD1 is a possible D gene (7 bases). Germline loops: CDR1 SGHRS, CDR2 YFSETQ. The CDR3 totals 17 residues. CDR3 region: CASNLAGAGGSYNEQFF. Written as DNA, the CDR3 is TGCGCCAGCAACTTGGCTGGGGCAGGGGGGTCCTACAATGAGCAGTTCTTC.